The next 24 T cell receptor beta chains were all read from a single sample in a study of vaccination and CD4 T cells after COVID-19. Cultured CD4+ T-cell DNA underwent Oncomine TCR Beta short-read sequencing. TCRdb reprocessed the PCR reads with MiXCR, giving one entry per CDR3 protein. The data contain roughly 20,000 distinct CDR3 sequences, less than 50% of them seen just once; the ten biggest clones take up roughly 4.7%. Treatment noted: roughly 11-day PBMC culture with coronavirus spike peptide pools or control peptides (ViraFEST assay). These TCRs are of unknown antigen specificity. The sequences come from CD4+ T cells from blood, cultured in vitro, collected before SARS-CoV-2 vaccination. These receptors all come from a human donor who had recovered from COVID-19.

The V and J genes are TRBV6-2 or TRBV6-3 and TRBJ2-7; tentatively, D is TRBD2 (6 bases). The CDR3 is made up of 14 amino acids. Germline V gives CDR1 MNHEY, CDR2 SVGEGT. Trimming removed 2 bases from V and 0 bases from J, with 8 bases in between. The chain's CDR3 is CASSYRSGSYEQYF. Here the CDR3 DNA reads TGTGCCAGCAGTTACCGTAGCGGCTCCTACGAGCAGTACTTC.

V usage is TRBV7-2 and J usage is TRBJ2-1, with a possible D match to TRBD2 (5 bases). CDR1 SGHTA and CDR2 FQGNSA come from the germline V gene. Trimming stripped 0 bases from V and 1 base from J, with 13 bases between. This CDR3 region has 17 residues. The CDR3 coding sequence is TGTGCCAGCAGCTTAGCGACATTGAGGGTTTCCTACAATGAGCAGTTCTTC. This sequence encodes CASSLATLRVSYNEQFF. The whole variable domain, remainder taken from reference TRBV7-2 and TRBJ2-1, is GAGVSQSPSNKVTEKGKDVELRCDPISGHTALYWYRQSLGQGLEFLIYFQGNSAPDKSGLPSDRFSAERTGGSVSTLTIQRTQQEDSAVYLCASSLATLRVSYNEQFFGPGTRLTVL.

This clonotype was counted a few times. J is TRBJ1-6 and V is TRBV28; D gene ambiguous. The germline V gene encodes CDR1 MDHEN and CDR2 SYDVKM. CDR3 length: 16 amino acids. Trimming stripped 1 base from V and 5 bases from J, with 12 bases between. This CDR3 reads CASSLSLNRNNSPLHF. The CDR3 region has the DNA TGTGCCAGCAGTTTATCGCTCAATCGGAATAATTCACCCCTCCACTTT.

On this clonotype: A junction boundary mismatches the germline segment, possibly from a read error. The chain has TRBV27 and TRBJ1-5; D is uncertain. This CDR3 has 15 residues. Looked up from germline, CDR1 is MNHEY and CDR2 is SMNVEV (reference sequence). The DNA of the CDR3 is TGTGCCAGCATTTTAATATCGGGCAGCAATCAGCCCCAGCATTTT. This codes for CASILISGSNQPQHF.

In its sample, this clonotype was seen a few times. The chain carries TRBV29-1 and TRBJ1-1; D remains unclear. The germline gives CDR1 SQVTM, CDR2 ANQGSEA. The CDR3 contains 12 residues. V dropped 2 bases and J dropped 4 bases, with 8 bases sitting between them. CDR3 sequence: CSVERTATEAFF. CDR3 in DNA: TGCAGCGTTGAACGGACCGCCACTGAAGCTTTCTTT.

The chain has TRBV11-2 and TRBJ2-7, with 7 bases that match TRBD1. CDR1 is SGHAT and CDR2 is FQNNGV in the germline V gene. Trimming took 5 bases from V and 10 from J; bases not matched to a gene: 11. The length of the CDR3 is 13 residues. The CDR3 sequence: CASSTALQGQQYF. In DNA, the CDR3 is TGTGCCAGCAGCACCGCCTTACAGGGGCAACAGTACTTC.

A word on this clonotype: Mismatch with germline at one junction end may stem from a read error. This rearrangement joins TRBV7-8 to TRBJ2-3; 10 bases are a match to TRBD2. Germline assignment: CDR1 SGHVS and CDR2 FQNEAQ. The CDR3 sequence is 20 residues long. CDR3 in amino acids: CTSSFLPGQVLLAGPDTQYF. DNA for the CDR3: TGTACCAGCAGCTTCCTACCGGGACAGGTCCTACTAGCGGGGCCTGATACGCAGTATTTT.

CDR3 nucleotides: TGTGCCAGCGACGAAAGGGGACTAGCGGGTGGTAGGTACGAGCAGTACTTC. Translation: CASDERGLAGGRYEQYF. The chain couples TRBV6-1 to TRBJ2-7, with 12 bases that match TRBD2. Per the germline V gene, CDR1 is MNHNS and CDR2 is SASEGT. This CDR3 region has 17 residues. The trim removed 8 bases at V and 4 bases at J, leaving 15 bases unmatched.

This clonotype was observed a handful of times. The rearrangement joins TRBV19 to TRBJ1-3; no reliable D call. The CDR3 totals 12 residues. The ends were cut back, 6 bases at V and 3 bases at J, with 6 bases in the middle. In germline, CDR1 is LNHDA, CDR2 SQIVND (reference sequence). The CDR3 region is CASSRNGNTIYF. CDR3 bases: TGTGCCAGTAGCCGAAATGGAAACACCATATATTTT.

The chain links TRBV20-1 to TRBJ2-5; 9 bases line up with TRBD2. The length of the CDR3 is 15 residues. J gave up 2 bases and V 3 bases, and 7 bases lay outside the gene matches. Germline loops: CDR1 DFQATT, CDR2 SNEGSKA (reference sequence). The CDR3 sequence is CSASPGTSSQETQYF. DNA of the CDR3: TGCAGTGCTAGTCCCGGGACTAGCTCACAAGAGACCCAGTACTTC.

The chain recombines TRBV7-3 with TRBJ1-1; perhaps TRBD1 as D (5 bases). The CDR3 is 13 residues long. Germline assignment: CDR1 SGHTA and CDR2 FQGTGA. Trimming shortened V by 3 bases and J by 4 bases, and 9 bases separated the two germline ends. The CDR3 DNA is TGTGCCAGCAGCTTCGACCAGGGCACTGAAGCTTTCTTT. Translation: CASSFDQGTEAFF.

This chain connects TRBV27 to TRBJ1-1; no clear D. Germline values: CDR1 MNHEY, CDR2 SMNVEV (reference sequence). Trimming stripped 0 bases from V and 3 bases from J, with 8 bases between. The CDR3 totals 14 residues. DNA for the CDR3: TGTGCCAGCAGTTTATCGAGGTTATACACTGAAGCTTTCTTT. This codes for CASSLSRLYTEAFF.

This chain connects TRBV5-4 to TRBJ2-5; D remains unclear. The CDR3 consists of 13 residues. Trimming took off 0 bases at V and 3 bases at J, with 6 bases between the two ends. Germline-derived CDR1 and CDR2 are SGHNT and YYREEE (reference sequence). CDR3 sequence: CASSLDQKETQYF. Written as DNA, the CDR3 is TGTGCCAGCAGCTTGGACCAGAAAGAGACCCAGTACTTC.

This rearrangement joins TRBV19 to TRBJ2-7; either TRBD1 or TRBD2 may supply D (6 bases each). V lost 1 base and J 5 bases, leaving 15 bases between the germline ends. Germline loops: CDR1 LNHDA, CDR2 SQIVND (reference sequence). The CDR3 extends over 15 amino acids. The CDR3 region is CASSIVAGGEDEQYF. DNA of the CDR3: TGTGCCAGTAGTATAGTAGCCGGGGGCGAAGACGAGCAGTACTTC.

By proportion, this clonotype is medium-sized (0.01 to 0.1%). CDR3 loop: CASREEGRGNQPQHF. CDR3 nucleotides: TGTGCCAGCAGGGAAGAGGGCCGGGGCAATCAGCCCCAGCATTTT. V usage is TRBV6-2 or TRBV6-3 and J usage is TRBJ1-5; D remains ambiguous. This CDR3 spans 15 amino acids. Germline values: CDR1 MNHEY, CDR2 SVGEGT. Trimming pared 6 bases from V and 2 bases from J, leaving 14 bases between.

This clonotype occurred a few times. The V gene is TRBV15, the J gene TRBJ1-5; D may be TRBD1 (5 bases). The CDR3 spans 15 residues. In germline, CDR1 is LNHNV, CDR2 YYDKDF (reference sequence). V lost 0 bases and J lost 7, with 13 bases in between. The CDR3 DNA is TGTGCCACCAGCAGAGACGCCTCCCGGGACCAGCCCCAGCATTTT. Its translation is CATSRDASRDQPQHF.

The chain employs TRBV7-8 and TRBJ1-6, with D uncertain. Germline loops: CDR1 SGHVS, CDR2 FQNEAQ. The V end lost 1 base, the J end lost 13 bases, and 11 bases lay between the germline ends. This CDR3 contains 13 residues. CDR3 DNA sequence: TGTGCCAGCAGCTTAGAGGCCTTACGGCCCCTCCACTTT. Its translation: CASSLEALRPLHF.

The gene calls are TRBV19 and TRBJ2-3; 9 nucleotides agree with TRBD1. The J segment lost 2 bases and the V segment lost 3 bases, leaving 3 bases of the junction unmatched. CDR3 length: 15 residues. Germline values: CDR1 LNHDA, CDR2 SQIVND (reference sequence). The CDR3 here is CASSIGTGYTDTQYF. The CDR3 region has the DNA TGTGCCAGTAGTATCGGGACAGGGTACACAGATACGCAGTATTTT.

A few counts support this clonotype. The V call is TRBV2, the J call TRBJ1-5; D gene unclear. The germline CDR1 and CDR2 sequences are SNHLY and FYNNEI. The CDR3 sequence is 13 residues long. Trimming removed 1 base from V and 7 bases from J, with 8 bases in between. The CDR3 loop is CASSEGLWQPQHF. The CDR3 DNA is TGTGCCAGCAGTGAAGGGCTTTGGCAGCCCCAGCATTTT. Full variable domain (outside the CDR3, taken from reference TRBV2 and TRBJ1-5): EPEVTQTPSHQVTQMGQEVILRCVPISNHLYFYWYRQILGQKVEFLVSFYNNEISEKSEIFDDQFSVERPDGSNFTLKIRSTKLEDSAMYFCASSEGLWQPQHFGDGTRLSIL.

This clonotype appeared a few times. The chain has TRBV6-1 and TRBJ2-2, with 8 nucleotides matching TRBD1. The CDR3 runs 15 residues. Germline V gene data show CDR1 as MNHNS and CDR2 as SASEGT. J gave up 1 base and V 6 bases, and 4 bases lay outside the gene matches. CDR3 in DNA: TGTGCCAGCAGGACCGGGACAGGGAACACCGGGGAGCTGTTTTTT. It yields the protein CASRTGTGNTGELFF.

The rearrangement uses TRBV7-3 and TRBJ2-3; D remains unclear. Germline V gene data show CDR1 as SGHTA and CDR2 as FQGTGA. The CDR3 contains 16 residues. V gave up 5 bases and J gave up 4 bases, with 19 bases separating them. The CDR3 DNA is TGTGCCAGCAGCCCCACCCGAGCTGGGGTCGCAGATACGCAGTATTTT. Translation: CASSPTRAGVADTQYF. Full variable domain (outside the CDR3, taken from reference TRBV7-3 and TRBJ2-3): GAGVSQTPSNKVTEKGKYVELRCDPISGHTALYWYRQSLGQGPEFLIYFQGTGAADDSGLPNDRFFAVRPEGSVSTLKIQRTERGDSAVYLCASSPTRAGVADTQYFGPGTRLTVL.

The V call is TRBV20-1, the J call TRBJ1-6, with unresolved D. V was pared by 0 bases and J by 9 bases, with 12 bases between. Germline values: CDR1 DFQATT, CDR2 SNEGSKA (reference sequence). The CDR3 consists of 14 residues. CDR3 DNA sequence: TGCAGTGCTAGAGACTCCATCGTAATTTCACCCCTCCACTTT. This translates into CSARDSIVISPLHF.

This clonotype was recorded a few times. The chain is built from TRBV14 and TRBJ2-1; D gene unclear. CDR3 length: 17 amino acids. The germline gives CDR1 SGHDN, CDR2 FVKESK. V was cut by 0 bases and J by 3 bases, with 15 bases left in between. The chain's CDR3 is CASSQDLSGINYNEQFF. For the CDR3, the DNA is TGTGCCAGCAGCCAAGATTTGAGTGGAATAAACTACAATGAGCAGTTCTTC.

This clonotype was counted a few times. The CDR3 protein is CASSPRAGGPKASGDTQYF. The CDR3 nucleotides are TGTGCCAGCAGTCCCCGGGCGGGGGGGCCAAAGGCATCTGGAGATACGCAGTATTTT. The chain links TRBV7-6 to TRBJ2-3, with TRBD2 matching over 9 bases. V gave up 6 bases and J gave up 5 bases; unmatched junction bases: 21. The CDR3 totals 19 residues. Germline V gene data show CDR1 as SGHVS and CDR2 as FNYEAQ.